This is a list of T cell receptor beta chains from one sample in a study of T cell repertoires in cytomegalovirus infection. TCRdb passed the reads through MiXCR, listing each CDR3 protein once. The sample shows some 350,000 distinct CDR3 sequences, less than 20% of them seen only once. Material for sequencing was PBMCs. The source of these receptors is a human donor in good health (CMV status not recorded). Some clones in this sample may be carry-over from other donors' samples. Each CDR3 is given with its conserved first and last residue. A D gene is named only where the DNA matches it firmly. Clone size appears in some rows only: once, few, many, or a class for an expanded clone.

>TRBJ1-1|TRBV24-1|few|-|16
TGTGCCACCAGTGATTTGTCGGGGAGCCTAGGGACTGAAGCTTTCTTT
CATSDLSGSLGTEAFF
>TRBJ2-3|TRBV28|many|-|14
TGTGCCAGCAGTTTCGGGGGCGGAGAAGATACGCAGTATTTT
CASSFGGGEDTQYF
>TRBJ2-1|TRBV19|-|-|14
TGTGCCAGTAGCCCCCGGACTACAGACAATGAGCAGTTCTTC
CASSPRTTDNEQFF
>TRBJ2-1|TRBV7-2|many|-|12
TGTGCCAGCAGCTCACGATCGACTAGGTATGTCTTC
CASSSRSTRYVF
>TRBJ1-4|TRBV19|few|TRBD1|14
TGTGCCAGTAGTCCAGGGGGTCACACTGAAAAACTGTTTTTT
CASSPGGHTEKLFF
>TRBJ2-5|TRBV28|-|-|16
TGTGCCAGCCGTGTGGGCGGGGTCGGGGCCCAAGAGACCCAGTACTTC
CASRVGGVGAQETQYF
>TRBJ1-1|TRBV7-2|many|TRBD1|14
TGTGCCAGCAGCTTATGGTGGCAGGGGGCAGAGGCTTTCTTT
CASSLWWQGAEAFF
>TRBJ2-5|TRBV19|few|-|14
TGTGCCAGTAGCACAGTGGGGAGTCAAGAGACCCAGTACTTC
CASSTVGSQETQYF
>TRBJ2-2|TRBV7-6|-|-|16
TGTGCCAGCAGCTTAGGATGGACAGAGAACACCGGGGAGCTGTTTTTT
CASSLGWTENTGELFF
>TRBJ2-6|TRBV19|-|TRBD1|17
TGTGCCAGTAGGCCGGGACAGGGTATTTCTGGGGCCAACGTCCTGACTTTC
CASRPGQGISGANVLTF
>TRBJ1-1|TRBV20-1|few|-|14
TGCAGTGCTGGGATGACAGGTTTGAACACTGAAGCTTTCTTT
CSAGMTGLNTEAFF